A selection of T cell receptor beta chains follows, all from one sample in a study of identical twins. MiXCR, run by TCRdb on the 5' RACE reads, gives a single entry per CDR3 protein. The sample shows around 1.7 million distinct CDR3 sequences, around 29% of them seen only once. The material sequenced was cord blood. Every receptor here comes from a newborn girl in good health. Each CDR3 is given with its conserved first and last residue. The order of the fields is J gene, clone size, V gene, D gene, CDR3 DNA, CDR3 protein. The D gene is left open where the match is weak. Only part of the rows carry a size: once, few, many, or a class if the clone is expanded.

TRBJ2-3,-,TRBV29-1,TRBD2,TGCAGCGTCTCCGGACTAGCGGGAGTTGGGGATACGCAGTATTTT,CSVSGLAGVGDTQYF
TRBJ2-7,many,TRBV28,-,TGTGCCAGCGGGCTAGCAGAAATTTACGAGCAGTACTTC,CASGLAEIYEQYF
TRBJ2-7,few,TRBV2,-,TGTGCCAGCAGTGTGCTTTCTAGCGCCACCTTCGCCGAGCAGTACTTC,CASSVLSSATFAEQYF
TRBJ1-2,-,TRBV29-1,TRBD1,TGCAGCCAAAAGACAGGGTCCGGCTACATCTTC,CSQKTGSGYIF
TRBJ1-1,-,TRBV14,-,TGTGCCAGCAGCCCCGTTTGGTTAGGGTCTGAAGCTTTCTTT,CASSPVWLGSEAFF
TRBJ2-6,-,TRBV7-2,-,TGTGCCAGCAGCCCCCGTAGCGGTAGCTCTGGGGCCAACGTCCTGACTTTC,CASSPRSGSSGANVLTF
TRBJ2-5,-,TRBV20-1,-,TGCAGTGCTAGAGATCCTAGCGAGTACCAGTACTTC,CSARDPSEYQYF
TRBJ1-5,-,TRBV7-2,-,TGTGCCAGCAGTCCAACCCACAATCAGCCCCAGCATTTT,CASSPTHNQPQHF
TRBJ2-1,-,TRBV7-2,TRBD2,TGTGCCAGCAGCTTAGTCGGCGCTAGCGGGGGGCTCTTTAAGGAGCAGTTCTTC,CASSLVGASGGLFKEQFF
TRBJ1-2,-,TRBV2,TRBD1,TGTGCCAGCAGGGGTACAGGGGCGAGTGGCTACACCTTC,CASRGTGASGYTF
TRBJ1-2,-,TRBV5-6,TRBD1,TGTGCCAGCAGCTTGCCAGGGGGCCAGGTTTTGGGCTACACCTTC,CASSLPGGQVLGYTF
TRBJ2-1,-,TRBV10-3,-,TGTGCCATCAGTGAGCCTCCGACAGGGTTGAAATCGCTAGCGGGCTACAATGAGCAGTTCTTC,CAISEPPTGLKSLAGYNEQFF
TRBJ2-7,few,TRBV6-5,-,TGTGCCAGCAGTCGTAAGCACACCTACGAGCAGTACTTC,CASSRKHTYEQYF
TRBJ2-5,-,TRBV7-9,-,TGTGCCAGCAGCTTAGGTTCGGTACTCCAAGAGACCCAGTACTTC,CASSLGSVLQETQYF
TRBJ2-7,few,TRBV3-1,TRBD2,TGTGCCAGCAGCCAAACCGGGACTAGCTTCGACGAGCAGTACTTC,CASSQTGTSFDEQYF